This TCR beta chain was captured by sequencing in a study of CD8 T cells in Susac syndrome. With random hexamers, roughly 0.5 to 1 ug RNA was reverse transcribed. MiXCR, run by TCRdb on the immunoSEQ multiplex PCR reads, gives a single entry per CDR3 protein. The sample lists 55,000 to 75,000 distinct CDR3 sequences, 93% seen once, with over 0.12% in the top ten. Germline V CDR1 and CDR2: SNHLY, FYNNEI. This CDR3 region has 12 residues. V lost 10 bases, J lost 7 bases, and 6 bases stayed unmatched. The sequence was collected from a human donor with Susac syndrome. The specimen was CD4+ T cells from PBMCs. V usage is TRBV2 and J usage is TRBJ2-1, with 8 bases identical to TRBD1. The CDR3 loop reads CATRQGRNEQFF. The CDR3 DNA reads as TGTGCCACACGACAGGGGAGGAATGAGCAGTTCTTC.